Listed here is a single T cell receptor beta chain. Antigen: not known. These data come from a study of shared clonotypes between healthy human individuals. Whole-study context: Per-donor plates numbered three CD4 naive, three CD4 memory, two CD8 naive and one CD8 memory.

Naive CD8 cells, CD45RO-negative and positively selected for CCR7, excluded terminally differentiated effector memory CD45RA+ cells. Donors were Caucasian adults residing in Nashville, Tennessee, USA. Study results and caveats: What naive subsets generally showed was a larger estimated richness than memory subsets showed. Clonotypes not shared had lower generation probabilities than those common to all four donors.

The CDR3 sequence is 14 residues long. The germline gives CDR1 MNHEY, CDR2 SMNVEV (reference sequence). V trimming: 2 bases; J trimming: 7 bases; junction bases outside the gene matches: 7. The data were produced by immunoSEQ multiplex PCR, yet TCRdb's version contains in-frame clones alone and is incomplete. The repertoire holds around 640,000 clones, 95% to 97% seen once, with 0.095% to 0.13% in the top ten. Sequenced material: naive CD8+ T cells sorted from blood. The source is a woman aged 25 to 39 in good health. The chain links TRBV27 to TRBJ1-2, with 7 bases aligning to TRBD1. CDR3 sequence reads: CASSLGPRTGGYTF. The CDR3 bases are TGTGCCAGCAGTTTAGGGCCGCGGACAGGTGGCTACACCTTC.